This passage covers 16 T cell receptor beta chains from one sample sequenced in a study of T cell responses to AZD1222 COVID-19 vaccine. The protocol was immunoSEQ multiplex PCR, while the TCRdb copy is restricted to in-frame clones and leaves out a portion. The data hold approximately 73,000 clones, with roughly 84% observed a single time. The sample was peripheral blood, taken on day 0 of AZD1222 vaccination. All receptors come from an adult in good health.

The genes are TRBV18 and TRBJ2-1; a possible D gene is TRBD2 (6 bases). CDR1 and CDR2 from the germline V gene are KGHSH and LQKENI. CDR3 length: 18 residues. Deletions cut 4 bases from V and 0 bases from J, with 19 bases between. CDR3: CASSRGGVLPSSYNEQFF. CDR3 sequence (DNA): TGTGCCAGCTCACGGGGCGGGGTCCTGCCCAGCTCCTACAATGAGCAGTTCTTC.

J is TRBJ2-5 and V is TRBV14; D is unresolved. CDR1 SGHDN and CDR2 FVKESK come from the germline V gene. V lost 4 bases and J lost 0, with 9 bases in between. The length of the CDR3 is 14 residues. CDR3 DNA: TGTGCCAGCAGCCCCCAGGTCTACCAAGAGACCCAGTACTTC. Translating it yields CASSPQVYQETQYF. Combining the CDR3 with reference TRBV14 and TRBJ2-5 gives the whole variable domain EAGVTQFPSHSVIEKGQTVTLRCDPISGHDNLYWYRRVMGKEIKFLLHFVKESKQDESGMPNNRFLAERTGGTYSTLKVQPAELEDSGVYFCASSPQVYQETQYFGPGTRLLVL.

V gene TRBV5-1 combines with J gene TRBJ1-5; possibly TRBD1 for D (6 bases). V lost 4 bases and J lost 3, with 17 bases in between. Germline V gene data show CDR1 as SGHRS and CDR2 as YFSETQ. This CDR3 comprises 16 residues. CDR3 sequence (DNA): TGCGCCAGCAGCCTCACTGGGCAGGGGTCCAATCAGCCCCAGCATTTT. Translated, it gives CASSLTGQGSNQPQHF.

With regard to this clone: The junction does not match germline at one end; this may be a read error. The chain links TRBV7-7 to TRBJ2-3; a possible D gene is TRBD1 (6 bases). This CDR3 is 15 amino acids long. CDR1 and CDR2 (germline): SSHAT, FNYEAQ (reference sequence). CDR3 bases: TGTGCTAGCAGCTTGGGTAGGGGGAGCACAGATACGCAGTATTTT. Translation: CASSLGRGSTDTQYF.

V gene TRBV29-1 combines with J gene TRBJ1-2; D unclear. Trimming removed 2 bases at V and 1 base at J, with 11 bases between. CDR1 and CDR2 from the germline V gene are SQVTM and ANQGSEA. The CDR3 contains 14 residues. In DNA, the CDR3 is TGCAGCGTTGAACGTACGGGATTTAACTATGGCTACACCTTC. The encoded protein is CSVERTGFNYGYTF.

This chain links TRBV30 with TRBJ2-1; TRBD2 might be the D (6 bases). This CDR3 region has 14 residues. Per germline, CDR1 GTSNPN and CDR2 SVGIG (reference sequence). Trimming took 5 bases from V and 7 from J, leaving 18 bases between them. CDR3 in amino acids: CAWGRGYGMNEQFF. CDR3 DNA sequence: TGTGCCTGGGGGCGGGGCTACGGAATGAATGAGCAGTTCTTC.

The chain combines TRBV5-1 with TRBJ1-2, with unresolved D. In germline, CDR1 is SGHRS, CDR2 YFSETQ. Between the trimmed V and J ends, which lost 0 bases and 6 bases, there was a span of 21 bases. CDR3 length: 17 residues. The CDR3 loop is CASSLDGIPDHTNGYTF. CDR3 sequence (DNA): TGCGCCAGCAGCTTGGACGGGATACCCGACCACACCAATGGCTACACCTTC.

The rearrangement joins TRBV15 to TRBJ1-4; maybe TRBD1 (5 bases). The CDR3 contains 15 residues. The V and J ends lost 2 bases and 3 bases respectively, with 10 bases between them. The germline V gene encodes CDR1 LNHNV and CDR2 YYDKDF (reference sequence). The CDR3 here is CATSRRGDPNEKLFF. CDR3 sequence (DNA): TGTGCCACCAGCAGAAGAGGGGATCCTAATGAAAAACTGTTTTTT.

The gene calls are TRBV30 and TRBJ2-5, with no clear D. CDR1 and CDR2 (germline): GTSNPN, SVGIG (reference sequence). CDR3 length: 11 residues. Between the trimmed V and J ends, which lost 0 bases and 4 bases, there was a span of 3 bases. CDR3 loop: CAWSVRETQYF. CDR3 coding DNA: TGTGCCTGGAGTGTACGAGAGACCCAGTACTTC.

V gene TRBV7-3 combines with J gene TRBJ2-1; tentatively, D is TRBD2 (6 bases). The CDR3 loop spans 15 amino acids. The germline V and J ends were trimmed by 1 base and 5 bases, with 12 bases remaining between them. CDR1 and CDR2 from the germline V gene are SGHTA and FQGTGA. Written as DNA, the CDR3 is TGTGCCAGCAGCTTAAGGGGGGAACGGAACAATGAGCAGTTCTTC. Residues: CASSLRGERNNEQFF.

The chain has TRBV6-2 or TRBV6-3 and TRBJ1-1; D is uncertain. The germline V gene encodes CDR1 MNHEY and CDR2 SVGEGT. The V end was cut by 2 bases, the J end by 0 bases, with 13 bases between. The CDR3 covers 16 residues. This chain's CDR3 is CASSYGFGYMNTEAFF. CDR3 bases: TGTGCCAGCAGTTACGGATTTGGGTACATGAACACTGAAGCTTTCTTT.

In its sample, this clone was seen a few times. V is TRBV2 and J is TRBJ1-2; 11 bases line up with TRBD1. Germline trimming cut 6 bases from V and 6 bases from J; bases unmatched to any gene: 9. The germline V gene encodes CDR1 SNHLY and CDR2 FYNNEI. CDR3 length: 15 residues. The chain's CDR3 is CASSLVEDRGHGYTF. The CDR3 DNA is TGTGCCAGCAGCCTAGTAGAGGACAGGGGGCATGGCTACACCTTC.

The CDR3 DNA follows: TGTGCCAGCAGTTACTCCCCCTGGACAGTTCCTGAAGCTTTCTTT. It is translated as CASSYSPWTVPEAFF. The V and J genes are TRBV6-2 or TRBV6-3 and TRBJ1-1; D might be TRBD1 (6 bases). Trimming left V 0 bases short and J 6 bases short, with 14 bases between. CDR3 length equals 15 residues. Germline CDR1 is MNHEY and CDR2 is SVGEGT.

The gene calls are TRBV4-2 and TRBJ1-5; 9 nucleotides match TRBD1. The V segment lost 3 bases and the J segment 5 bases; nucleotides outside the gene matches: 8. The CDR3 sequence is 16 residues long. The germline CDR1 and CDR2 sequences are LGHNA and YNFKEQ. The CDR3 nucleotides are TGTGCCAGCAGCCACCTACAGGGGGCGGGTGATCAGCCCCAGCATTTT. Translated, it gives CASSHLQGAGDQPQHF.

This chain connects TRBV9 to TRBJ2-3; no clear D. The CDR3 is made up of 12 amino acids. Per the germline V gene, CDR1 is SGDLS and CDR2 is YYNGEE. The ends were cut back, 3 bases at V and 2 bases at J, with 4 bases in the middle. Here the CDR3 reads CASSANTDTQYF. In nucleotides, the CDR3 is TGTGCCAGCAGCGCCAACACAGATACGCAGTATTTT.

This clone appeared a single time. The CDR3 region is CASSIFGTASGELFF. The CDR3 bases are TGTGCCAGTAGTATTTTCGGGACAGCCTCCGGGGAGCTGTTTTTT. The chain carries TRBV19 and TRBJ2-2, with 7 nucleotides matching TRBD1. Trimming removed 3 bases from V and 6 bases from J; junction bases left unmatched: 7. CDR1 is LNHDA and CDR2 is SQIVND in the germline V gene (reference sequence). The CDR3 has 15 residues. Complete variable domain (other parts from reference TRBV19 and TRBJ2-2): DGGITQSPKYLFRKEGQNVTLSCEQNLNHDAMYWYRQDPGQGLRLIYYSQIVNDFQKGDIAEGYSVSREKKESFPLTVTSAQKNPTAFYLCASSIFGTASGELFFGEGSRLTVL.